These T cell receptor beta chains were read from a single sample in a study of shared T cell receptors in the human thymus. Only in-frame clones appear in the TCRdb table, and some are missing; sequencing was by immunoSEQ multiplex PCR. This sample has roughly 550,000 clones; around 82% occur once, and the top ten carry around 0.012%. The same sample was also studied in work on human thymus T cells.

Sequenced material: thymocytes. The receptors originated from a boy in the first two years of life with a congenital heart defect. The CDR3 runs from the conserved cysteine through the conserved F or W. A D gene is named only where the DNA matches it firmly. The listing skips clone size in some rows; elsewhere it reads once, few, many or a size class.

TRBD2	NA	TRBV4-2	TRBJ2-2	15	CASSQLAGYTGELFF	TGTGCCAGCAGCCAACTAGCGGGATACACCGGGGAGCTGTTTTTT
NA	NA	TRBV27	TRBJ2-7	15	CASSSSGGPTYEQYF	TGTGCCAGCAGTTCCTCGGGCGGGCCTACCTACGAGCAGTACTTC
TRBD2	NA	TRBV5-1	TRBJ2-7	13	CASSLAGGDEQYF	TGCGCCAGCAGCTTGGCGGGAGGGGACGAGCAGTACTTC
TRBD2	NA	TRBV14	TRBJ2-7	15	CASSRQASGKGEQYF	TGTGCCAGCAGCCGGCAAGCTAGCGGGAAAGGCGAGCAGTACTTC
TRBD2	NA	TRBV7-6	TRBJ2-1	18	CASSLEGSSGFSYNEQFF	TGTGCCAGCAGCTTAGAAGGGTCTAGCGGCTTCTCCTACAATGAGCAGTTCTTC
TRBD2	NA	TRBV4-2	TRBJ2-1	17	CASSQDPSSGRVNEQFF	TGTGCCAGCAGCCAAGATCCTTCTAGCGGGAGAGTCAATGAGCAGTTCTTC
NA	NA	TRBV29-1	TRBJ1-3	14	CSVEAGSSGNTIYF	TGCAGCGTTGAGGCGGGAAGCTCTGGAAACACCATATATTTT
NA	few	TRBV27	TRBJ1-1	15	CASSLNGGTNTEAFF	TGTGCCAGCAGTCTTAACGGAGGGACGAACACTGAAGCTTTCTTT
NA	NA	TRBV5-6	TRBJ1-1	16	CASSPPGEGMNTEAFF	TGTGCCAGCAGCCCCCCCGGGGAGGGGATGAACACTGAAGCTTTCTTT
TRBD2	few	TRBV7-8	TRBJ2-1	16	CASSLTILSGTGEQFF	TGTGCCAGCAGCTTAACAATTTTGAGCGGGACGGGTGAGCAGTTCTTC